This entry describes one TCR beta chain. Its recognized antigen is unknown. No qualities accompany the bases; no much larger clone lies one base away. The sample is drawn from a study of blood T cell repertoires in COVID-19 (TCRdb year 2020). At the level of the whole study: The collaborator samples originated in the United States, Italy and Spain and spanned the acute and convalescent phases of COVID-19. The prospective study material was composed of cDNA or gDNA derived from T cells, B-cell-depleted T cells, or PBMCs. The dataset comprised deeply sampled blood TCRbeta repertoires from subjects exposed to, actively infected with, or recovered from COVID-19. A freely available public database, intended as a resource for researchers studying the immune response to SARS-CoV-2, is where the repertoires were released. Samples were obtained from the ongoing ImmuneRACE study (first 160 participants) and from 1,254 subjects provided by 6 global collaborators. A de-identified subject ID, COVID-19 status, age in years and sex were almost always included in the sample metadata. Where available, HLA class I and class II types were obtained from metadata supplied by the sample provider rather than from assay-based typing.

The immunoSEQ Assay, a bias-controlled multiplex PCR, was used to amplify TCRbeta CDR3 regions from genomic DNA. As for the original processing: Nucleated cell counts per sample were estimated from amplification of reference gene primers within the assay. To quantify the absolute abundance of each unique TCRbeta CDR3 rearrangement, sequence reads were collapsed and filtered. For each sample, productive Simpson clonality was calculated by taking the square root of Simpson's diversity index across productive rearrangements. TCRdb provides this immuneACCESS table in a form limited to in-frame rearrangements. Some clones are lacking; in checked studies, under half of them reflect an unresolved V gene, and why the rest are absent is not known. V, J and clone size reflect that table, while D and trimming were determined from the DNA. Recorded for this sample are more than 300,000 clones; more than 70% of them occurred a single time. Jointly, the top ten make up 10% of the sample.

Summary of the overall study and its limitations: Clinical and demographic metadata were provided uncurated, with the amount varying by source and participant.

The germline V end is reduced by 5 bases and the J end by 3 bases; junction bases left unmatched: 4. According to the germline V gene (reference sequence), CDR1 reads LNHDA and CDR2 reads SQIVND. Its CDR3 holds 14 amino acids, cysteine through phenylalanine. Only the CDR3 region is kept as DNA, spanning 42 bases read in frame from base 1. At one collaborating source in Seattle, patients were enrolled during active infection and were followed longitudinally through the course of disease. Whole blood was collected in K2EDTA tubes by collaborating institutions according to the institutions' own protocols. For TCRbeta analysis, collaborators shipped samples in one of three forms: frozen whole blood, isolated PBMCs, or DNA extracted from either of those sample types.

The V gene is TRBV19 and the J gene is TRBJ1-1, with 9 bases aligning to TRBD1. This receptor was identified in a woman aged 30 to 39 with COVID-19, enrolled during active disease. The sequenced sample consisted of peripheral blood. The CDR3 reads CASSLTGGDTEAFF. DNA sequence: TGTGCCAGTAGTTTGACAGGGGGGGACACTGAAGCTTTCTTT.